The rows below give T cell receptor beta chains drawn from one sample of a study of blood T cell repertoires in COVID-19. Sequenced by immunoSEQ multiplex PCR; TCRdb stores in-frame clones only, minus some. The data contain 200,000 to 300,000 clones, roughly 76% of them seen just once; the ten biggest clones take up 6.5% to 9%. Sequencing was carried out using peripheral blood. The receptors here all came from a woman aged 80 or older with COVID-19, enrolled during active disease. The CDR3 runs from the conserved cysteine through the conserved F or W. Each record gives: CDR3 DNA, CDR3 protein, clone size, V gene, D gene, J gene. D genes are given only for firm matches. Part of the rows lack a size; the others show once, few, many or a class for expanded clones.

DNA: TGCGCCAGCAGCTTGCGGGAATCCGGGGAGCTGTTTTTT
CDR3: CASSLRESGELFF
size: .
V: TRBV5-1
D: .
J: TRBJ2-2

DNA: TGTGCCAGCAGCGGGACAGGGGCTCCGGACTATGGCTACACCTTC
CDR3: CASSGTGAPDYGYTF
size: .
V: TRBV6-5
D: TRBD1
J: TRBJ1-2

DNA: TGTGCCAGCAGCTTGCAGGGCGGAAATTCACCCCTCCACTTT
CDR3: CASSLQGGNSPLHF
size: .
V: TRBV6-1
D: .
J: TRBJ1-6

DNA: TGTGCCGGGGGGGTACTAGCCTTCTACAATGAGCAGTTCTTC
CDR3: CAGGVLAFYNEQFF
size: .
V: TRBV5-8
D: TRBD2
J: TRBJ2-1

DNA: TGTGCCAGCAGCCAAGATCGAACTAGCGGGGGGGCAGATACGCAGTATTTT
CDR3: CASSQDRTSGGADTQYF
size: once
V: TRBV4-2
D: TRBD2
J: TRBJ2-3

DNA: TGTGCCACCAGCAGAGGTTGGGACAGCAAGTACCAAGAGACCCAGTACTTC
CDR3: CATSRGWDSKYQETQYF
size: .
V: TRBV15
D: TRBD1
J: TRBJ2-5

DNA: TGCAGCGCCGAGGCGGGAAGGAACACTGAAGCTTTCTTT
CDR3: CSAEAGRNTEAFF
size: .
V: TRBV29-1
D: .
J: TRBJ1-1

DNA: TGTGCTAGCAGCTCGGGGGTCCGCCCGCTGGACAGGCCAGACAACTATGGCTACACCTTC
CDR3: CASSSGVRPLDRPDNYGYTF
size: once
V: TRBV7-7
D: TRBD1
J: TRBJ1-2

DNA: TGTGCCAGCTCAACCGGGGATACCAATGGCTACACCTTC
CDR3: CASSTGDTNGYTF
size: .
V: TRBV18
D: .
J: TRBJ1-2

DNA: TGTGCCTGGAGTGTCCACCGAACCAGAGGTGCGTCACCCCTCCACTTT
CDR3: CAWSVHRTRGASPLHF
size: few
V: TRBV30
D: .
J: TRBJ1-6

DNA: TGTGCCAGCAGCCTTCTAGTAAGCACAGATACGCAGTATTTT
CDR3: CASSLLVSTDTQYF
size: .
V: TRBV4-2
D: .
J: TRBJ2-3

DNA: TGTGCCAGCAGCAGAGACAGGGGCGGTCAGCCCCAGCATTTT
CDR3: CASSRDRGGQPQHF
size: .
V: TRBV7-2
D: TRBD1
J: TRBJ1-5

DNA: TGCGCCAGCAGCCAAGGGGGGACTACCTACCAGCGGGGGAACACTGAAGCTTTCTTT
CDR3: CASSQGGTTYQRGNTEAFF
size: .
V: TRBV4-1
D: .
J: TRBJ1-1

DNA: TGTGCCAGCAGCTCGTCGGGAGGACGGAGGGGGGCCAACGTCCTGACTTTC
CDR3: CASSSSGGRRGANVLTF
size: .
V: TRBV5-4
D: TRBD2
J: TRBJ2-6

DNA: TGTGCCAGCAGTTACGACAGGGGGGCGTACGAGCAGTACTTC
CDR3: CASSYDRGAYEQYF
size: .
V: TRBV6-2/TRBV6-3
D: TRBD1
J: TRBJ2-7

DNA: TGTGCCAGCAGCTCACCGGGACAGGGGGGGAATGAGCAGTTCTTC
CDR3: CASSSPGQGGNEQFF
size: .
V: TRBV7-9
D: TRBD1
J: TRBJ2-1

DNA: TGTGCCAGCAGTTCCGGACAGCGCCCTAACTATGGCTACACCTTC
CDR3: CASSSGQRPNYGYTF
size: .
V: TRBV28
D: .
J: TRBJ1-2

DNA: TGTGCCAGCAGCTTAGGCAGGGTTGAGCCCCAGCATTTT
CDR3: CASSLGRVEPQHF
size: .
V: TRBV7-8
D: .
J: TRBJ1-5

DNA: TGTGCCAGCAGAACAGGGAGCGAGGCGCAGTATTTT
CDR3: CASRTGSEAQYF
size: .
V: TRBV5-4
D: .
J: TRBJ2-3

DNA: TGTGCCAGCACCCGAGGACAGGCTCAAGAGACCCAGTACTTC
CDR3: CASTRGQAQETQYF
size: .
V: TRBV5-4
D: TRBD1
J: TRBJ2-5

DNA: TGCAGTTCCTATATATTTGAAGCTTTCTTT
CDR3: CSSYIFEAFF
size: .
V: TRBV20-1
D: .
J: TRBJ1-1

DNA: TGTGCCAGCAGTTCTTCCCGGGAGGCCTATGGCTACACCTTC
CDR3: CASSSSREAYGYTF
size: .
V: TRBV6-5
D: .
J: TRBJ1-2

DNA: TGCGCCAGCAGCTCTACAGGACGACGAGGCACCGGGGAGCTGTTTTTT
CDR3: CASSSTGRRGTGELFF
size: .
V: TRBV5-1
D: .
J: TRBJ2-2

DNA: TGTGCCAGCTCACCATTCCAGGCGAACACCGGGGAGCTGTTTTTT
CDR3: CASSPFQANTGELFF
size: .
V: TRBV18
D: .
J: TRBJ2-2

DNA: TGTGCCAGTAGTAGCCCATTTGGGACAGCGAACACTGAAGCTTTCTTT
CDR3: CASSSPFGTANTEAFF
size: .
V: TRBV19
D: TRBD1
J: TRBJ1-1

DNA: TGCGCCAGCAGCTTGGACGGCGGGGGGGCCACAGATACGCAGTATTTT
CDR3: CASSLDGGGATDTQYF
size: .
V: TRBV5-1
D: TRBD2
J: TRBJ2-3

DNA: TGTGCCAGCAGTCTAGCCCACCTAGGAATAGAGATGTGGAACACTGAAGCTTTCTTT
CDR3: CASSLAHLGIEMWNTEAFF
size: .
V: TRBV3-1/TRBV3-2
D: .
J: TRBJ1-1

DNA: TGTGCCTGGAGTGTAGCTGAGAATCAGCCCCAGCATTTT
CDR3: CAWSVAENQPQHF
size: .
V: TRBV30
D: .
J: TRBJ1-5

DNA: TGTGCCAGCAGCCCCCACCGACAGGGAGGGAACACTGAAGCTTTCTTT
CDR3: CASSPHRQGGNTEAFF
size: .
V: TRBV7-2
D: TRBD1
J: TRBJ1-1

DNA: TGCAGTGCGCGGGTGAACACTGAAGCTTTCTTT
CDR3: CSARVNTEAFF
size: .
V: TRBV20-1
D: .
J: TRBJ1-1

DNA: TGTGCTAGCAGCTTAGGGGCTAGCGGGAGCAATGAGCAGTTCTTC
CDR3: CASSLGASGSNEQFF
size: .
V: TRBV7-7
D: TRBD2
J: TRBJ2-1

DNA: TGTGCCAGCACCGGACAGTCTTCACCCCTCCACTTT
CDR3: CASTGQSSPLHF
size: once
V: TRBV6-6
D: .
J: TRBJ1-6

DNA: TGTGCCAGCAGCTTAAGGGCCGGGACAGGAGCTTTCTTT
CDR3: CASSLRAGTGAFF
size: .
V: TRBV5-8
D: TRBD1
J: TRBJ1-1

DNA: TGTGCCAGCAGCCAAAAACGGCAGGGGCTCTCTGGAAACACCATATATTTT
CDR3: CASSQKRQGLSGNTIYF
size: .
V: TRBV11-2
D: .
J: TRBJ1-3

DNA: TGTGCCAGCAGCTCCTCCGGGGGTGAAGCTTTCTTT
CDR3: CASSSSGGEAFF
size: .
V: TRBV12-3/TRBV12-4
D: .
J: TRBJ1-1

DNA: TGTGCCAGCAGCGGGGACAGGACTCTCTATGGCTACACCTTC
CDR3: CASSGDRTLYGYTF
size: .
V: TRBV7-9
D: TRBD1
J: TRBJ1-2

DNA: TGTGCCAGCAGCCAAGACTGGAACACTGAAGCTTTCTTT
CDR3: CASSQDWNTEAFF
size: .
V: TRBV7-3
D: .
J: TRBJ1-1

DNA: TGTGCCAGCAGCTTGGACAGGGGCAGTCAGCCCCAGCATTTT
CDR3: CASSLDRGSQPQHF
size: .
V: TRBV7-2
D: TRBD1
J: TRBJ1-5

DNA: TGTGCTAGTGCCGGAGGTGACACCGGGGAGCTGTTTTTT
CDR3: CASAGGDTGELFF
size: .
V: TRBV12-5
D: .
J: TRBJ2-2